This T cell receptor beta chain was sequenced in a study of blood T cell repertoires in COVID-19. Germline-derived CDR1 and CDR2 are SGHNT and YENEEA. The CDR3 has 18 amino acids. Trimming cost V 5 bases and J 3 bases; bases outside gene matches: 10. How the authors handled the data: The authors estimated nucleated cell counts from reference gene primer amplification. Clones were read by immunoSEQ multiplex PCR, and TCRdb kept only the in-frame ones, dropping some. V and J calls and clone size are given by that table; D and trimming were obtained from the DNA. The sample lists 380,000 or so clones; roughly 90% were seen once.

This chain connects TRBV11-3 to TRBJ1-4, with 12 bases identical to TRBD1. Material: peripheral blood. This TCR derives from a woman aged 60-70 years with COVID-19, enrolled during active disease. The CDR3 here is CASSRTSGQGASNEKLFF. The CDR3 DNA reads TGTGCCAGCAGCCGAACCTCGGGACAGGGGGCTTCTAATGAAAAACTGTTTTTT.